This entry lists 13 T cell receptor beta chains sequenced from one sample in a study of blood T cell repertoires in COVID-19. Clones were read by immunoSEQ multiplex PCR, and TCRdb kept only the in-frame ones, dropping some. The profile shows 250,000 to 300,000 clones, 90% of them singletons. The sequenced sample was peripheral blood. These receptors originate from a woman aged 55-70 years with COVID-19, enrolled during active disease.

The V call is TRBV3-1 (or the pseudogene TRBV3-2), the J call TRBJ2-1; the D gene is possibly TRBD2 (5 bases). The V end lost 1 base, the J end lost 7 bases, and 14 bases lay between the germline ends. Germline V gives CDR1 LGHDT, CDR2 YNNKEL (reference sequence). The CDR3 runs 15 residues. CDR3 DNA: TGTGCCAGCAGCCAAGGGCATACCTCGGGGAATGAGCAGTTCTTC. Its protein is CASSQGHTSGNEQFF.

The rearrangement joins TRBV6-2 or TRBV6-3 to TRBJ1-1; 10 bases match TRBD1. Germline CDR1 and CDR2: MNHEY and SVGEGT. CDR3 length: 15 residues. Germline trimming cut 2 bases from V and 2 bases from J; bases unmatched to any gene: 2. CDR3 region: CASSYGQGVNTEAFF. The CDR3 nucleotides are TGTGCCAGCAGTTACGGACAGGGGGTCAACACTGAAGCTTTCTTT.

In this sample, this clone turned up once. The chain joins TRBV5-1 to TRBJ1-1, with 8 bases aligning to TRBD1. Germline CDR1 and CDR2: SGHRS and YFSETQ. V shed 5 bases, J shed 7 bases, and the junction held 4 bases outside the gene matches. The CDR3 has 12 residues. CDR3 sequence (DNA): TGCGCCAGCAGTCGCGGGACAGGTGAAGCTTTCTTT. Translation: CASSRGTGEAFF.

The genes are TRBV12-3 or TRBV12-4 and TRBJ2-7, with unresolved D. Trimming cost V 3 bases and J 3 bases, with 9 bases left between them. The CDR3 is 13 amino acids. This CDR3 reads CASSFTTNYEQYF. In nucleotides, the CDR3 is TGTGCCAGCAGTTTCACTACCAACTACGAGCAGTACTTC.

The chain joins TRBV7-8 to TRBJ1-5; no firm D call. The germline CDR1 and CDR2 sequences are SGHVS and FQNEAQ. The CDR3 sequence is 12 residues long. Between the trimmed V and J ends, which lost 5 bases and 4 bases, there was a span of 6 bases. In DNA form, the CDR3 reads TGTGCCAGCAGCCGACCTAATCAGCCCCAGCATTTT. Protein product: CASSRPNQPQHF.

The chain combines TRBV4-1 with TRBJ1-4; 7 bases align to TRBD1. Unmatched junction bases numbered 8, after V lost 4 bases and J lost 0 bases. CDR3 length: 17 residues. Germline CDR1 and CDR2: MGHRA and YSYEKL. The CDR3 sequence is CASSRSRQGPTNEKLFF. Written as DNA, the CDR3 is TGCGCCAGCAGCCGGTCCAGACAGGGACCAACTAATGAAAAACTGTTTTTT.

This chain links TRBV5-1 with TRBJ1-2, with 10 bases aligning to TRBD1. Trimming cost V 3 bases and J 6 bases; bases outside gene matches: 5. The CDR3 length is 14 residues. Germline CDR1 and CDR2: SGHRS and YFSETQ. The CDR3 region has the DNA TGCGCCAGCAGCTGGGACAGGGGTTTTGATGGCTACACCTTC. Protein sequence: CASSWDRGFDGYTF.

This chain uses TRBV9 with TRBJ2-5; tentative D call: TRBD2 (7 bases). Germline V lookup: CDR1 SGDLS, CDR2 YYNGEE. The CDR3 covers 15 residues. Trimming shortened V by 4 bases and J by 5 bases, and 18 bases separated the two germline ends. The CDR3 region has the DNA TGTGCCAGCAGCCCGCGTGGCGGGGGCACGGAGACCCAGTACTTC. Amino acids: CASSPRGGGTETQYF.

The rearrangement joins TRBV4-3 to TRBJ1-6, with D perhaps matching TRBD1 (6 bases). The V end was cut by 2 bases, the J end by 5 bases, with 10 bases between. CDR1 is LGHNA, CDR2 YSLEER, per germline. The CDR3 totals 15 residues. The CDR3 sequence is CASSQRQADNSPLHF. CDR3 bases: TGCGCCAGCAGCCAACGACAGGCTGATAATTCACCCCTCCACTTT.

This chain links TRBV18 with TRBJ2-3; TRBD2 agrees at 11 bases. Looked up from germline, CDR1 is KGHSH and CDR2 is LQKENI. The CDR3 spans 16 residues. J was trimmed by 2 bases and V by 3 bases; bases with no gene match: 4. The CDR3 DNA is TGTGCCAGCTCACCTCTGACTAGCGGGGACACAGATACGCAGTATTTT. This translates into CASSPLTSGDTDTQYF.

In this sample, this clone turned up once. V and J are TRBV6-2 or TRBV6-3 and TRBJ2-5; 7 bases line up with TRBD1. The J segment lost 5 bases and the V segment lost 2 bases, leaving 11 bases of the junction unmatched. Germline CDR1 MNHEY, CDR2 SVGEGT. This CDR3 is 16 amino acids long. The CDR3, as DNA: TGTGCCAGCAGTTACAGGTTACAGGGGTACGGGGAGACCCAGTACTTC. Encoded protein: CASSYRLQGYGETQYF.

This rearrangement joins TRBV19 to TRBJ1-1; D possibly corresponds to TRBD1 (6 bases). Trimming left V 8 bases short and J 1 base short, with 14 bases between. The CDR3 has 14 amino acids. Germline-derived CDR1 and CDR2 are LNHDA and SQIVND (reference sequence). CDR3 amino acids: CASYKGVANTEAFF. DNA of the CDR3: TGTGCCAGTTATAAGGGGGTAGCGAACACTGAAGCTTTCTTT.

Details on this clone: This sample includes further DNA sequences coding for the same CDR3. This chain joins TRBV19 and TRBJ1-1, with a tentative D call TRBD1 (6 bases). Looked up from germline, CDR1 is LNHDA and CDR2 is SQIVND (reference sequence). The V gene lost 3 bases and the J gene lost 0 bases, with 8 bases spanning the gap. This CDR3 comprises 14 residues. CDR3 sequence: CASSIGQLNTEAFF. The CDR3, as DNA: TGTGCCAGTAGTATTGGACAGCTGAACACTGAAGCTTTCTTT.